The clone carrying this TCR beta chain was recorded a few times. Its antigen is not known. These data belong to a study of CD4+ T cells in melanoma. Notes on the study in general: Diverse differentiation states were reported for melanoma neoantigen-specific CD4+ T cells.

V gave up 5 bases and J gave up 9 bases, with 8 bases separating them. Germline values: CDR1 SGHTA, CDR2 FQGNSA. The CDR3 is 12 amino acids. Profiled with immunoSEQ multiplex PCR; TCRdb holds only in-frame clones, not every one. The sample records roughly 120,000 clones, approximately 92% being singletons. This clonotype was obtained from a human donor with melanoma. Material: peripheral blood. V is TRBV7-2 and J is TRBJ1-6; D is undetermined. CDR3 sequence (DNA): TGTGCCAGCAGCCTGGATCCTTCACCCCTCCACTTT. It specifies CASSLDPSPLHF.